This TCR beta chain is from a study of blood T cell repertoires in COVID-19. Turning to the study itself: Collection of acute and convalescent COVID-19 samples took place in the United States, Italy and Spain. From T cells, B-cell-depleted T cells, or PBMCs came the material, which was cDNA or gDNA.

Only in-frame clones appear in the TCRdb table, and some are missing; sequencing was by immunoSEQ multiplex PCR. The sample includes 200,000 to 250,000 clones, roughly 85% of them seen just once. CDR3 size: 15 residues. Trimming removed 5 bases at V and 3 bases at J, with 16 bases between. Per germline, CDR1 KGHSH and CDR2 LQKENI. The sample consisted of peripheral blood. This TCR came from an elderly woman with acute or convalescent COVID-19. The genes are TRBV18 and TRBJ1-2; no definite D call. Here the CDR3 reads CASSTQDGGYYGYTF. In DNA form, the CDR3 reads TGTGCCAGCTCAACACAAGACGGCGGGTACTATGGCTACACCTTC.